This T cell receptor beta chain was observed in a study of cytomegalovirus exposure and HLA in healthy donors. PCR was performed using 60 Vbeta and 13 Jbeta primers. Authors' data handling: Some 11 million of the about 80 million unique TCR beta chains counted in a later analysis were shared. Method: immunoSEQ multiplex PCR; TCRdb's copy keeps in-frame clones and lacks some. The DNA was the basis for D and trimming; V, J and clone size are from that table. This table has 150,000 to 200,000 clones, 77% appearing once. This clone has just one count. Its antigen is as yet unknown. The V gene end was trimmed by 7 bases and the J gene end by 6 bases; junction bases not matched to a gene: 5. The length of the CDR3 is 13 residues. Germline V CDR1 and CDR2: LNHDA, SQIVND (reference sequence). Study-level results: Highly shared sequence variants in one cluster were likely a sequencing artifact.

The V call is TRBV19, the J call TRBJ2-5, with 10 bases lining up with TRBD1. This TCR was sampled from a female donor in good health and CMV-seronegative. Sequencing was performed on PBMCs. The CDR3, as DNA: TGTGCCAGTAATGGGGACAGGGGTCAGACCCAGTACTTC. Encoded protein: CASNGDRGQTQYF.